These 11 T cell receptor beta chains originate from one sample sequenced in a study of cytomegalovirus exposure and HLA in healthy donors. Primers included in the PCR were 60 Vbeta and 13 Jbeta primers. Clones were read by immunoSEQ multiplex PCR, and TCRdb kept only the in-frame ones, dropping some. This table holds about 110,000 clones, around 86% found once. Input material: PBMCs. These receptors were collected from a woman aged 25 to 39 in good health and CMV-seronegative.

V gene TRBV11-1 combines with J gene TRBJ2-4, with a tentative D call TRBD2 (5 bases). The CDR3 loop spans 14 amino acids. Per germline, CDR1 SGHAT and CDR2 FQDESV (reference sequence). The germline V and J ends were trimmed by 7 bases and 4 bases, with 14 bases remaining between them. The CDR3 region has the DNA TGTGCCAGCAACTTGACGTGGGAGAAAAACATTCAGTACTTC. Translation: CASNLTWEKNIQYF.

This rearrangement joins TRBV2 to TRBJ2-3; 15 nucleotides match TRBD2. The CDR3 covers 19 residues. Germline CDR1 reads SNHLY; CDR2 reads FYNNEI. With 2 bases clipped from V and 6 bases from J, the junction kept 12 bases outside the gene matches. The CDR3 spells CASSERGLAGGSVRDTQYF. DNA for the CDR3: TGTGCCAGCAGTGAACGGGGACTAGCGGGAGGATCAGTACGGGATACGCAGTATTTT.

This clone was counted once. The CDR3 nucleotides read TGTGCCAGCAGCTTAGGGGGACAGGGGCGCACCGGGGAGCTGTTTTTT. It codes for CASSLGGQGRTGELFF. The chain has TRBV11-3 and TRBJ2-2, with 10 bases aligning to TRBD1. V lost 1 base and J lost 4; bases outside the gene matches: 3. There are 16 residues in the CDR3. Germline assignment: CDR1 SGHNT and CDR2 YENEEA.

V usage is TRBV5-7 and J usage is TRBJ2-7; D may be TRBD1 (6 bases). TRBV5-7 is reported as an ORF; its role is uncertain. With 7 bases removed from V and 2 bases from J, the gap between germline ends came to 22 bases. This CDR3 region has 16 residues. CDR3 region: CASRLEHGTRTYEQYF. The CDR3 DNA reads as TGTGCCAGCCGCCTAGAACACGGGACAAGGACCTACGAGCAGTACTTC.

This rearrangement joins TRBV5-1 to TRBJ2-1; D remains ambiguous. Germline V lookup: CDR1 SGHRS, CDR2 YFSETQ. V was cut by 0 bases and J by 0 bases, with 10 bases left in between. The CDR3 sequence is 16 residues long. CDR3 DNA: TGCGCCAGCAGCTTGGCCCCTATGAGCTCCTACAATGAGCAGTTCTTC. Encoded protein: CASSLAPMSSYNEQFF. Full variable domain (rest looked up from reference TRBV5-1 and TRBJ2-1): KAGVTQTPRYLIKTRGQQVTLSCSPISGHRSVSWYQQTPGQGLQFLFEYFSETQRNKGNFPGRFSGRQFSNSRSEMNVSTLELGDSALYLCASSLAPMSSYNEQFFGPGTRLTVL.

In its sample, this clone was seen a few times. The chain couples TRBV14 to TRBJ1-2; 7 bases line up with TRBD1. Germline-derived CDR1 and CDR2 are SGHDN and FVKESK. The CDR3 totals 12 residues. With V trimmed by 4 bases and J by 9 bases, 5 bases remained unmatched. The CDR3 loop is CASSPQGYRYTF. The CDR3 DNA follows: TGTGCCAGCAGCCCACAGGGGTATCGCTACACCTTC.

The V gene is TRBV7-3, the J gene TRBJ2-7; 9 bases are a match to TRBD2. The trim removed 5 bases at V and 0 bases at J, leaving 2 bases unmatched. The CDR3 has 14 residues. From germline, CDR1 is SGHTA and CDR2 FQGTGA. Here the CDR3 reads CASSLSGGSYEQYF. CDR3 nucleotide sequence: TGTGCCAGCAGCCTTAGCGGGGGCTCCTACGAGCAGTACTTC.

In DNA form, the CDR3 reads TGTGCCAGCAGTTTTGCTCAGGGGTTCAATCAGCCCCAGCATTTT. This encodes CASSFAQGFNQPQHF. The rearrangement uses TRBV28 and TRBJ1-5; the D gene is possibly TRBD1 (6 bases). V dropped 3 bases and J dropped 3 bases, with 12 bases sitting between them. The germline gives CDR1 MDHEN, CDR2 SYDVKM. The CDR3 has 15 amino acids.

The chain recombines TRBV5-1 with TRBJ2-6; 11 positions agree with TRBD2. This CDR3 is 17 amino acids long. CDR1 is SGHRS, CDR2 YFSETQ, per germline. After removal of 4 bases from V and 0 bases from J, the junction contained 3 bases not matched to a gene. In DNA, the CDR3 is TGCGCCAGCAGCGGGACTAGCGGAAACTCTGGGGCCAACGTCCTGACTTTC. Translating gives CASSGTSGNSGANVLTF.

This clone was counted a single time. V is TRBV30 and J is TRBJ2-1; D perhaps matches TRBD2 (5 bases). The CDR3 contains 14 residues. V was cut by 4 bases and J by 0 bases, with 10 bases left in between. In germline, CDR1 is GTSNPN, CDR2 SVGIG (reference sequence). CDR3 nucleotides: TGTGCCTGGAATAACGGAGGCTCCTACAATGAGCAGTTCTTC. Amino acids: CAWNNGGSYNEQFF.

The V and J genes are TRBV13 and TRBJ2-3, with D possibly matching TRBD2 (5 bases). This CDR3 is 15 amino acids long. The V gene's germline CDR1 is PRHDT and CDR2 FYEKMQ (reference sequence). V dropped 4 bases and J dropped 4 bases, with 15 bases sitting between them. CDR3: CASSYAGGVADTQYF. CDR3 nucleotide sequence: TGTGCCAGCAGCTACGCGGGTGGGGTCGCAGATACGCAGTATTTT.